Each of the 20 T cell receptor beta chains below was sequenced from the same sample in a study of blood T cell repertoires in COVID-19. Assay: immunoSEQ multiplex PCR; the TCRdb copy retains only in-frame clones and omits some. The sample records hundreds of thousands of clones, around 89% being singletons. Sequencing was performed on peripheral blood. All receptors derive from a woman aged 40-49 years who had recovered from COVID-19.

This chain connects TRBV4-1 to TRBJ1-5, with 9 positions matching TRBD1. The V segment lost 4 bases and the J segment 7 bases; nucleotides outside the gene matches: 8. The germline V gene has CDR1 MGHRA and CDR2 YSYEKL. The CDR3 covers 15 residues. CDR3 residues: CASSRDGTGWQPQHF. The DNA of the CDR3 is TGCGCCAGCAGCCGAGACGGGACAGGGTGGCAGCCCCAGCATTTT.

CDR3 region: CASRRTGNTGELFF. DNA of the CDR3: TGTGCCAGCAGGCGGACAGGGAACACCGGGGAGCTGTTTTTT. V usage is TRBV6-5 and J usage is TRBJ2-2, with 7 bases fitting TRBD1. Trimming removed 6 bases from V and 1 base from J; junction bases left unmatched: 2. The germline CDR1 and CDR2 sequences are MNHEY and SVGAGI. The CDR3 runs 14 residues.

The CDR3 coding sequence is TGTGCCAGTAGTATCTTTGGCCAGGGATCCTACGAGCAGTACTTC. Its translation is CASSIFGQGSYEQYF. This chain uses TRBV19 with TRBJ2-7; tentatively, D is TRBD1 (5 bases). The CDR3 loop spans 15 amino acids. Germline V gives CDR1 LNHDA, CDR2 SQIVND (reference sequence). The V end was cut by 3 bases, the J end by 1 base, with 13 bases between.

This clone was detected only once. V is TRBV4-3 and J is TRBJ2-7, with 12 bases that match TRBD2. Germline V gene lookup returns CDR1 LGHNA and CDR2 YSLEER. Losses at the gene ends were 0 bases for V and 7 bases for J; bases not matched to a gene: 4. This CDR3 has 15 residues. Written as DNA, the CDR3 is TGCGCCAGCAGCCAAGAGCCTAGCGGGAGGGGGGAGCAGTACTTC. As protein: CASSQEPSGRGEQYF.

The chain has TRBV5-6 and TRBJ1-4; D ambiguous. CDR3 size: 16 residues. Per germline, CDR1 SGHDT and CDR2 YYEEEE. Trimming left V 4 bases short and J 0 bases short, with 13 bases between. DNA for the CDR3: TGTGCCAGCAGCAAAAACGGGAGTCCAACTAATGAAAAACTGTTTTTT. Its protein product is CASSKNGSPTNEKLFF. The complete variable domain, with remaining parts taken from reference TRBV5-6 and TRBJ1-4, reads DAGVTQSPTHLIKTRGQQVTLRCSPKSGHDTVSWYQQALGQGPQFIFQYYEEEERQRGNFPDRFSGHQFPNYSSELNVNALLLGDSALYLCASSKNGSPTNEKLFFGSGTQLSVL.

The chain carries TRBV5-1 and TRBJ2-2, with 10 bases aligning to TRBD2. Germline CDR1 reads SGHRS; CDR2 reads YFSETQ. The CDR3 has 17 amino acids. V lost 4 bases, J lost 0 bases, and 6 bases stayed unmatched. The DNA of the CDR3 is TGCGCCAGCAGCCGGAGGACTAGCGGAACGAACACCGGGGAGCTGTTTTTT. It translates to CASSRRTSGTNTGELFF.

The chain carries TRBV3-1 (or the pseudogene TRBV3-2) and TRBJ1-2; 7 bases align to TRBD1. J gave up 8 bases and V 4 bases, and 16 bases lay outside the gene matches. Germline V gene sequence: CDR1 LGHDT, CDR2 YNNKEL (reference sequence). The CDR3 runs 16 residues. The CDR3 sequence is CASSPMAPGGSFGYTF. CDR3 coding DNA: TGTGCCAGCAGCCCCATGGCCCCAGGGGGGAGCTTCGGCTACACCTTC.

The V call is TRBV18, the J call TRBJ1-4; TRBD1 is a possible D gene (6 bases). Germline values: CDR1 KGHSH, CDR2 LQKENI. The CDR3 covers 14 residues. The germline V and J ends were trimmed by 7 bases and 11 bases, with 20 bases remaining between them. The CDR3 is CASYADSLGGKLFF. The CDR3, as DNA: TGTGCCAGCTACGCGGACAGCCTGGGTGGGAAACTGTTTTTT.

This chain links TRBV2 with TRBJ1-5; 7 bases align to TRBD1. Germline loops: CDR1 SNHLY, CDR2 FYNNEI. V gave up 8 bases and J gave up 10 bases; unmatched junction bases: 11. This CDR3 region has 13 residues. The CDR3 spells CASLRGDLGPQHF. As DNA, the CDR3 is TGTGCCAGCCTCAGGGGGGATTTGGGTCCCCAGCATTTT. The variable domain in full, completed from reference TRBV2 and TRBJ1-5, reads EPEVTQTPSHQVTQMGQEVILRCVPISNHLYFYWYRQILGQKVEFLVSFYNNEISEKSEIFDDQFSVERPDGSNFTLKIRSTKLEDSAMYFCASLRGDLGPQHFGDGTRLSIL.

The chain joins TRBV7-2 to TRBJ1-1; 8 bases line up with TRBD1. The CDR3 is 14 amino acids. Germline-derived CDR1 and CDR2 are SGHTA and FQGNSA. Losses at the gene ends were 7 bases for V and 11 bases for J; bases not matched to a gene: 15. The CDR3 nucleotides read TGTGCCAGCACAGGGGGCCGGGGCGGGCTGAGGGCTTTCTTT. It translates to CASTGGRGGLRAFF.

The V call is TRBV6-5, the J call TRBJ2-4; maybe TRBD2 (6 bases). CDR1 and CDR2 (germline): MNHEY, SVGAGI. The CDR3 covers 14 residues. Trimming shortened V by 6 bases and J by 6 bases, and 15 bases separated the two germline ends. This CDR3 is CASRATGLPNIQYF. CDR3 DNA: TGTGCCAGCAGAGCCACGGGACTCCCAAACATTCAGTACTTC.

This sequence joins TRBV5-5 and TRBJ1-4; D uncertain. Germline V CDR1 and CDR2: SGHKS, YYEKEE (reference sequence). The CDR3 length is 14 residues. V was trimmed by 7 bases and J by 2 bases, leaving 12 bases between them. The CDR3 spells CASSGSPTNEKLFF. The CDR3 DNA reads TGTGCCAGCTCGGGGTCCCCTACTAATGAAAAACTGTTTTTT.

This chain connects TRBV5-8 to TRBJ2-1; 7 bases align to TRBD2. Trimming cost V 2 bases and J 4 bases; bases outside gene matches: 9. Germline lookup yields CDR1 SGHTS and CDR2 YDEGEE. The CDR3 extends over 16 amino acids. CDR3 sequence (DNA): TGTGCCAGCAGCTTTGGGTCGGCGGGAGAATACAATGAGCAGTTCTTC. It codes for CASSFGSAGEYNEQFF.

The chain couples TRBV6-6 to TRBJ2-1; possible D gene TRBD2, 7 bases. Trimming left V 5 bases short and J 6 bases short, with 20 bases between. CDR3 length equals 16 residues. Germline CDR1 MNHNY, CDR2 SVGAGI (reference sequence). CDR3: CASSPRGARGANEQFF. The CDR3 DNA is TGTGCCAGCAGTCCCCGGGGGGCCCGGGGGGCCAATGAGCAGTTCTTC.

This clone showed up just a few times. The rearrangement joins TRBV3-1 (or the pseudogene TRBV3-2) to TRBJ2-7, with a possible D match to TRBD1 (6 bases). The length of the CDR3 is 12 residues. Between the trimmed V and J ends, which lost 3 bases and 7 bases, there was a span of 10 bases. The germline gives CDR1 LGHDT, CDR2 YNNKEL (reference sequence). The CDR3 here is CASSHTGREQYF. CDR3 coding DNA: TGTGCCAGCAGCCACACAGGGCGGGAGCAGTACTTC.

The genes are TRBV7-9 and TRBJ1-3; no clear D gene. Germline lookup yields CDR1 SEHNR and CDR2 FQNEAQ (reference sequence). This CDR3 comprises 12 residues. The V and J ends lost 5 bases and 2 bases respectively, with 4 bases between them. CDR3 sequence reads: CASSPTGNTIYF. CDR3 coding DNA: TGTGCCAGCAGCCCCACTGGAAACACCATATATTTT.

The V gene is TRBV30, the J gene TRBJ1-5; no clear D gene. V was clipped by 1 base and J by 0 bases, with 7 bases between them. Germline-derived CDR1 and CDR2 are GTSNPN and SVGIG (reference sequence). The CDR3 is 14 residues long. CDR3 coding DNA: TGTGCCTGGAGTGCCGGGAGTAGCAATCAGCCCCAGCATTTT. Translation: CAWSAGSSNQPQHF.

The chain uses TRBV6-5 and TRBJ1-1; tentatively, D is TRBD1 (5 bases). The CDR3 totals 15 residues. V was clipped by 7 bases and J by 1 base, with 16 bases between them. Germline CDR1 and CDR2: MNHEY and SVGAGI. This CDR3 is CASTPGAQGNTEAFF. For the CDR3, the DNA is TGTGCCAGCACTCCCGGCGCGCAGGGGAACACTGAAGCTTTCTTT.

Here the CDR3 DNA reads TGTGCCAGCAGTTACGGGGGGGCCGACACCATATATTTT. This gives the protein CASSYGGADTIYF. The chain recombines TRBV6-5 with TRBJ1-3, with D possibly TRBD1 on 6 matching bases. With 2 bases removed from V and 8 bases from J, the gap between germline ends came to 10 bases. This CDR3 spans 13 amino acids. Germline V gene lookup returns CDR1 MNHEY and CDR2 SVGAGI.

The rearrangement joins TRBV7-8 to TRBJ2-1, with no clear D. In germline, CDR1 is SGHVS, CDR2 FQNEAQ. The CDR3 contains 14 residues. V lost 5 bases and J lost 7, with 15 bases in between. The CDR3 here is CASSLPGRWNEQFF. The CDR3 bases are TGTGCCAGCAGCCTCCCCGGCAGGTGGAATGAGCAGTTCTTC.